The next 22 T cell receptor beta chains were all read from a single sample in a study of cytomegalovirus exposure and HLA in healthy donors. It was with 60 Vbeta and 13 Jbeta primers that the PCR ran. TCRdb keeps only in-frame clones here, not all; method: immunoSEQ multiplex PCR. The table for this sample gives around 190,000 clones. Sequences were obtained from PBMCs. The receptor source for this set is a woman aged 30 to 39 in good health and CMV-seropositive.

The rearrangement links TRBV6-1 to TRBJ1-4; TRBD1 is a possible D gene (6 bases). Germline V gives CDR1 MNHNS, CDR2 SASEGT. The ends were cut back, 2 bases at V and 6 bases at J, with 13 bases in the middle. CDR3 length equals 15 residues. The CDR3 bases are TGTGCCAGCAGTGAAACGCAGGGGATTGATGAAAAACTGTTTTTT. This codes for CASSETQGIDEKLFF.

The chain recombines TRBV18 with TRBJ1-2; TRBD1 agrees at 7 bases. Germline trimming cut 1 base from V and 2 bases from J; bases unmatched to any gene: 7. From germline, CDR1 is KGHSH and CDR2 LQKENI. The CDR3 totals 16 residues. CDR3: CASSPRQGDSNYGYTF. The CDR3 region has the DNA TGTGCCAGCTCACCACGACAGGGAGATTCAAACTATGGCTACACCTTC.

J is TRBJ1-3 and V is TRBV11-2, with 12 bases identical to TRBD1. V lost 0 bases to trimming and J lost 2 bases; unmatched junction nucleotides: 2. This CDR3 comprises 17 residues. In germline, CDR1 is SGHAT, CDR2 FQNNGV. The CDR3 coding sequence is TGTGCCAGCAGCTTAGATGGGACAGGGGGCGCTGGAAACACCATATATTTT. Translation: CASSLDGTGGAGNTIYF.

The genes are TRBV7-2 and TRBJ2-5; 8 bases fit TRBD1. J was trimmed by 5 bases and V by 4 bases; bases with no gene match: 3. CDR3 length: 13 amino acids. Looked up from germline, CDR1 is SGHTA and CDR2 is FQGNSA. CDR3 sequence (DNA): TGTGCCAGCAGCTCAGGGGGCTGGGAGACCCAGTACTTC. It is translated as CASSSGGWETQYF.

This chain links TRBV18 with TRBJ1-5; 10 bases align to TRBD1. Germline V CDR1 and CDR2: KGHSH, LQKENI. The CDR3 totals 20 residues. The J segment lost 0 bases and the V segment lost 2 bases, leaving 13 bases of the junction unmatched. The DNA for the CDR3 is TGTGCCAGCTCACCAGATCCCAGGGACAGGGGAATTTATAGCAATCAGCCCCAGCATTTT. Its protein product is CASSPDPRDRGIYSNQPQHF.

The rearrangement joins TRBV6-1 to TRBJ1-2; tentative D call: TRBD1 (5 bases). The CDR3 length is 13 residues. Germline CDR1 is MNHNS and CDR2 is SASEGT. V lost 3 bases to trimming and J lost 6 bases, with 11 bases between them. The CDR3 loop reads CASSEAGRDGYTF. Written as DNA, the CDR3 is TGTGCCAGCAGTGAGGCAGGGAGGGATGGCTACACCTTC.

The chain is built from TRBV6-1 and TRBJ1-1, with D maybe TRBD1 (5 bases). CDR1 and CDR2 from the germline V gene are MNHNS and SASEGT. There are 13 residues in the CDR3. V lost 6 bases and J lost 0, with 8 bases in between. The CDR3 DNA follows: TGTGCCAGCAGGAGACAGATGAACACTGAAGCTTTCTTT. Translated, it gives CASRRQMNTEAFF.

CDR3 DNA sequence: TGTGCCAGCACCCAGACAGTCCAAGAGACCCAGTACTTC. Protein: CASTQTVQETQYF. J is TRBJ2-5 and V is TRBV6-5; TRBD1 is a possible D gene (5 bases). V was clipped by 7 bases and J by 1 base, with 10 bases between them. This CDR3 has 13 amino acids. From germline, CDR1 is MNHEY and CDR2 SVGAGI.

The rearrangement links TRBV7-7 to TRBJ2-1; D uncertain. The CDR3 totals 16 residues. V was pared by 5 bases and J by 2 bases, with 16 bases between. Germline CDR1 is SSHAT and CDR2 is FNYEAQ (reference sequence). DNA for the CDR3: TGTGCCAGCAGCCCGACCGACACCTCTCCCTACAATGAGCAGTTCTTC. Residues: CASSPTDTSPYNEQFF.

The chain links TRBV5-1 to TRBJ2-1; 11 nucleotides agree with TRBD2. This CDR3 has 15 residues. After removal of 0 bases from V and 10 bases from J, the junction contained 6 bases not matched to a gene. CDR1 and CDR2 (germline): SGHRS, YFSETQ. This CDR3 is CASSLVIAGGREQFF. CDR3 nucleotides: TGCGCCAGCAGCTTGGTGATAGCGGGGGGGCGAGAGCAGTTCTTC.

Regarding this clone: This likely comes from a read error, as the CDR3 has no conserved phenylalanine or tryptophan at its end. No DNA is shown, since the ends of the CDR3 on it are uncertain; the CDR3 is the one TCRdb lists. The chain couples TRBV28 to TRBJ2-7; TRBD2, as called in the table, went unchecked against the DNA. CDR1 and CDR2 from the germline V gene are MDHEN and SYDVKM. A total of 15 residues make up the CDR3, ends included. CDR3 amino acids: CASSLTGLGTSGLRI.

This chain connects TRBV6-5 to TRBJ2-1; 10 bases map to TRBD2. Germline-derived CDR1 and CDR2 are MNHEY and SVGAGI. The CDR3 contains 15 residues. V shed 2 bases and J 7 bases; nucleotides not matched to a gene: 5. The CDR3 reads CASSYPAGGINEQFF. For the CDR3, the DNA is TGTGCCAGCAGTTACCCAGCGGGAGGGATAAATGAGCAGTTCTTC.

The J gene is TRBJ2-5, the V gene TRBV4-2; TRBD2 aligns across 11 bases. The CDR3 sequence is 16 residues long. Germline-derived CDR1 and CDR2 are LGHNA and YNFKEQ. The ends lost 0 bases at V and 2 bases at J; junction bases unmatched: 2. The CDR3 DNA reads as TGTGCCAGCAGCCAAGAGTGGACTAGCGGGCAAGAGACCCAGTACTTC. Translated, it gives CASSQEWTSGQETQYF.

This chain joins TRBV2 and TRBJ2-7, with 8 bases lining up with TRBD2. V lost 3 bases, J lost 3 bases, and 7 bases stayed unmatched. Germline V lookup: CDR1 SNHLY, CDR2 FYNNEI. The CDR3 is 15 residues long. CDR3 DNA sequence: TGTGCCAGCAGTGACTTAGGAAGCGGGGGCTACGAGCAGTACTTC. It yields the protein CASSDLGSGGYEQYF.

The chain couples TRBV27 to TRBJ1-4, with no clear D. Trimming took 6 bases from V and 1 from J, leaving 9 bases between them. This CDR3 has 14 residues. Looked up from germline, CDR1 is MNHEY and CDR2 is SMNVEV (reference sequence). This CDR3 is CASRLTETNEKLFF. In nucleotides, the CDR3 is TGTGCCAGCAGACTTACTGAAACTAATGAAAAACTGTTTTTT.

This chain joins TRBV5-4 and TRBJ1-2; D gene uncertain. CDR1 is SGHNT and CDR2 is YYREEE in the germline V gene (reference sequence). The length of the CDR3 is 13 residues. V lost 5 bases to trimming and J lost 4 bases, with 12 bases between them. The CDR3 bases are TGTGCCAGCAGTCTCCGTCCTAGCTATGGCTACACCTTC. This codes for CASSLRPSYGYTF.

J is TRBJ2-5 and V is TRBV29-1, with 8 bases identical to TRBD2. V gave up 2 bases and J gave up 5 bases; unmatched junction bases: 10. The CDR3 consists of 15 residues. Germline assignment: CDR1 SQVTM and CDR2 ANQGSEA. DNA of the CDR3: TGCAGCGTTGAAATGGCCGGGAGGGCCAGTGAGACCCAGTACTTC. Translated, it gives CSVEMAGRASETQYF. The full variable domain, completed using reference TRBV29-1 and TRBJ2-5, is SAVISQKPSRDICQRGTSLTIQCQVDSQVTMMFWYRQQPGQSLTLIATANQGSEATYESGFVIDKFPISRPNLTFSTLTVSNMSPEDSSIYLCSVEMAGRASETQYFGPGTRLLVL.

This chain connects TRBV2 to TRBJ2-7; 7 bases are a match to TRBD2. Germline V gene sequence: CDR1 SNHLY, CDR2 FYNNEI. This CDR3 contains 13 residues. V was clipped by 6 bases and J by 6 bases; unmatched bases: 8. The CDR3 sequence is CASRGGDYGEQYF. The DNA of the CDR3 is TGTGCCAGCAGGGGGGGGGATTATGGCGAGCAGTACTTC.

The rearrangement uses TRBV5-1 and TRBJ1-3, with 9 positions matching TRBD1. The CDR3 runs to 16 residues. V lost 0 bases to trimming and J lost 9 bases; unmatched junction nucleotides: 10. Per germline, CDR1 SGHRS and CDR2 YFSETQ. The CDR3 here is CASSLDGAGQGSTIYF. The CDR3 DNA follows: TGCGCCAGCAGCTTGGACGGCGCGGGACAGGGTTCCACCATATATTTT.

This chain joins TRBV27 and TRBJ2-3; TRBD1 matches 8 bases. V shed 3 bases and J 0 bases; nucleotides not matched to a gene: 8. Per germline, CDR1 MNHEY and CDR2 SMNVEV (reference sequence). This CDR3 spans 17 amino acids. Written as DNA, the CDR3 is TGTGCCAGCAGTTTGCAGGGGGCGAGGATGAGCACAGATACGCAGTATTTT. Translation gives CASSLQGARMSTDTQYF.

The V gene is TRBV5-1, the J gene TRBJ2-3; 8 nucleotides agree with TRBD2. The CDR3 contains 15 residues. Trimming removed 0 bases from V and 6 bases from J; junction bases left unmatched: 6. Germline loops: CDR1 SGHRS, CDR2 YFSETQ. This chain's CDR3 is CASSLAMRGADTQYF. As DNA, the CDR3 is TGCGCCAGCAGCTTGGCCATGCGGGGGGCCGATACGCAGTATTTT.

The V call is TRBV19, the J call TRBJ2-2; no clear D gene. The CDR3 runs to 14 residues. V lost 3 bases and J lost 0, with 5 bases in between. In germline, CDR1 is LNHDA, CDR2 SQIVND (reference sequence). CDR3 region: CASSISANTGELFF. The DNA for the CDR3 is TGTGCCAGTAGTATTAGTGCGAACACCGGGGAGCTGTTTTTT.